A single sample is the source of the 30 T cell receptor beta chains below, sequenced in a study of T cells in Graves' hyperthyroidism and ophthalmopathy. RNA transcripts provided the source from which TCR beta CDR3 regions were amplified. The TCR CDR3 was amplified in a first-round RT-PCR using the HTBI primer set. TCRdb re-called the multiplex PCR reads with MiXCR, one entry per CDR3 protein. The table includes around 500,000 distinct CDR3 sequences, roughly 16% detected once. Sequenced input: blood. Source of these receptors: a woman aged 25 to 39 with Graves' ophthalmopathy.

This clonotype was seen many times. The rearrangement links TRBV20-1 to TRBJ2-7, with 9 bases aligning to TRBD1. This CDR3 comprises 13 residues. CDR1 is DFQATT, CDR2 SNEGSKA, per germline (reference sequence). V was pared by 5 bases and J by 7 bases, with 9 bases of the junction left unmatched. The CDR3 DNA is TGCAGTGCTCAACAGGACAGGGGAGAAGAGCAGTACTTC. This translates into CSAQQDRGEEQYF.

The table lists this clonotype with a few counts. The rearrangement joins TRBV19 to TRBJ2-1; perhaps TRBD1 as D (5 bases). Deletions cut 6 bases from V and 4 bases from J, with 13 bases between. Germline V gene lookup returns CDR1 LNHDA and CDR2 SQIVND (reference sequence). The CDR3 consists of 14 residues. Here the CDR3 reads CASRPGASYNEQFF. The CDR3 DNA reads as TGTGCCAGTAGACCTGGGGCCTCTTACAATGAGCAGTTCTTC.

The chain combines TRBV20-1 with TRBJ2-5; D is undetermined. This CDR3 contains 13 residues. Germline V gives CDR1 DFQATT, CDR2 SNEGSKA (reference sequence). CDR3: CSVLGVYQETQYF. CDR3 DNA: TGCAGCGTTTTAGGCGTATACCAAGAGACCCAGTACTTC.

The chain links TRBV4-1 to TRBJ1-4; a weak D match, TRBD1 (6 bases). Germline loops: CDR1 MGHRA, CDR2 YSYEKL. The CDR3 is 16 residues long. Trimming removed 0 bases at V and 6 bases at J, with 14 bases between. The CDR3 bases are TGCGCCAGCAGCCAAGAGTCGGGACAAGTGGATGAAAAACTGTTTTTT. Protein sequence: CASSQESGQVDEKLFF.

At least ten counts were recorded for this clonotype. The V and J genes are TRBV7-9 and TRBJ2-1; no clear D. Germline V gene lookup returns CDR1 SEHNR and CDR2 FQNEAQ (reference sequence). The CDR3 contains 14 residues. Trimming cost V 5 bases and J 7 bases, with 15 bases left between them. CDR3 protein: CASSNPRVANEQFF. Here the CDR3 DNA reads TGTGCCAGCAGCAACCCCCGGGTGGCGAATGAGCAGTTCTTC.

The table lists this clonotype with many counts. The genes are TRBV20-1 and TRBJ2-7, with D unresolved. CDR1 DFQATT and CDR2 SNEGSKA come from the germline V gene (reference sequence). V was trimmed by 5 bases and J by 3 bases, leaving 2 bases between them. The CDR3 has 9 residues. The CDR3 loop reads CSAGYEQYF. The CDR3 DNA follows: TGCAGTGCTGGCTACGAGCAGTACTTC.

This clonotype was picked up a small number of times. This rearrangement joins TRBV18 to TRBJ1-6, with 7 bases lining up with TRBD1. V shed 5 bases and J 3 bases; nucleotides not matched to a gene: 4. The CDR3 totals 15 residues. CDR1 KGHSH and CDR2 LQKENI come from the germline V gene. For the CDR3, the DNA is TGTGCCAGCTCAAGGCAGGGGGACTATAATTCACCCCTCCACTTT. Amino acid sequence: CASSRQGDYNSPLHF.

The J gene is TRBJ2-5, the V gene TRBV7-2, with a possible D match to TRBD2 (5 bases). The V end was cut by 7 bases, the J end by 2 bases, with 11 bases between. The germline CDR1 and CDR2 sequences are SGHTA and FQGNSA. This CDR3 spans 13 amino acids. The CDR3 region has the DNA TGTGCCAGCAACCGACGGGAACAAGAGACCCAGTACTTC. Amino acids: CASNRREQETQYF.

This clonotype turned up a few times. The gene calls are TRBV20-1 and TRBJ2-4, with D possibly TRBD2 on 6 matching bases. The V end lost 1 base, the J end lost 3 bases, and 13 bases lay between the germline ends. This CDR3 region has 15 residues. CDR1 and CDR2 from the germline V gene are DFQATT and SNEGSKA (reference sequence). Here the CDR3 reads CSARGAGTGKNIQYF. The CDR3 DNA is TGCAGTGCTAGAGGGGCCGGGACTGGCAAAAACATTCAGTACTTC.

The chain recombines TRBV29-1 with TRBJ2-7; D is perhaps TRBD2 (6 bases). The CDR3 contains 15 residues. Per the germline V gene, CDR1 is SQVTM and CDR2 is ANQGSEA. Trimming took 1 base from V and 3 from J, leaving 16 bases between them. The CDR3 sequence is CSVEALEGPNYEQYF. The CDR3 DNA follows: TGCAGCGTTGAAGCGTTGGAGGGACCGAACTACGAGCAGTACTTC.

This clonotype was found once. This chain uses TRBV7-6 with TRBJ2-3; 11 bases line up with TRBD2. The CDR3 is made up of 17 amino acids. Germline V gene sequence: CDR1 SGHVS, CDR2 FNYEAQ. Trimming removed 4 bases from V and 2 bases from J; junction bases left unmatched: 8. CDR3 residues: CASSSTRLAGNTDTQYF. CDR3 coding DNA: TGTGCCAGCAGCTCCACCCGACTAGCGGGGAACACAGATACGCAGTATTTT.

In its sample, this clonotype was seen a few times. This chain connects TRBV10-3 to TRBJ1-2, with 7 bases lining up with TRBD1. J gave up 4 bases and V 0 bases, and 8 bases lay outside the gene matches. Germline V lookup: CDR1 ENHRY, CDR2 SYGVKD. The length of the CDR3 is 16 residues. The chain's CDR3 is CAISESSGDRVYGYTF. The CDR3 DNA follows: TGTGCCATCAGTGAGTCGAGTGGCGACAGGGTCTATGGCTACACCTTC.

This clonotype was seen at least ten times. V gene TRBV7-8 combines with J gene TRBJ2-3, with D possibly matching TRBD1 (5 bases). The CDR3 loop spans 15 amino acids. In germline, CDR1 is SGHVS, CDR2 FQNEAQ. The ends were cut back, 5 bases at V and 0 bases at J, with 12 bases in the middle. The CDR3 DNA reads as TGTGCCAGCAGCGTCAGACAGACTAGCACAGATACGCAGTATTTT. This encodes CASSVRQTSTDTQYF.

This clonotype was counted at least ten times. The chain combines TRBV12-3 or TRBV12-4 with TRBJ2-1; 14 bases are shared with TRBD2. With V trimmed by 3 bases and J by 10 bases, 8 bases remained unmatched. The CDR3 loop spans 16 amino acids. CDR3 in DNA: TGTGCCAGCAGTTTGGCGGGACTAGCGGGAGCATTGGAGCAGTTCTTC. It is translated as CASSLAGLAGALEQFF.

In the case of this clonotype: This could be a read error, since a much larger clone is one nucleotide away. The chain is built from TRBV5-1 and TRBJ2-3, with D perhaps TRBD2 (6 bases). The V and J ends lost 3 bases and 4 bases respectively, with 15 bases between them. The CDR3 runs 15 residues. Germline loops: CDR1 SGHRS, CDR2 YFSETQ. CDR3 nucleotide sequence: TGCGCCAGCAGCTGGGAGGAGGGCGGGCCAGATACGCAGTATTTT. It codes for CASSWEEGGPDTQYF.

This clonotype was picked up many times. The chain has TRBV6-1 and TRBJ1-1, with unresolved D. Deletions cut 3 bases from V and 2 bases from J, with 7 bases between. CDR3 length: 13 amino acids. Germline loops: CDR1 MNHNS, CDR2 SASEGT. In DNA form, the CDR3 reads TGTGCCAGCAGTGATTGGGTTAACACTGAAGCTTTCTTT. Its protein product is CASSDWVNTEAFF.

This clonotype was recorded a few times. The chain has TRBV7-2 and TRBJ1-3; D possibly corresponds to TRBD1 (5 bases). Germline V CDR1 and CDR2: SGHTA, FQGNSA. The CDR3 has 13 residues. The V gene lost 5 bases and the J gene lost 8 bases, with 13 bases spanning the gap. CDR3 nucleotide sequence: TGTGCCAGCAGCCAGGGCAGGGTTGACACCATATATTTT. Protein product: CASSQGRVDTIYF. Combining the CDR3 with reference TRBV7-2 and TRBJ1-3 gives the whole variable domain GAGVSQSPSNKVTEKGKDVELRCDPISGHTALYWYRQSLGQGLEFLIYFQGNSAPDKSGLPSDRFSAERTGGSVSTLTIQRTQQEDSAVYLCASSQGRVDTIYFGEGSWLTVV.

Many counts were recorded for this clonotype. The V and J genes are TRBV12-3 or TRBV12-4 and TRBJ1-5; 7 nucleotides line up with TRBD1. V shed 7 bases, J shed 6 bases, and the junction held 9 bases outside the gene matches. The CDR3 is made up of 14 amino acids. CDR3 amino acids: CASTLDRAAQPQHF. As DNA, the CDR3 is TGTGCCAGCACCCTAGACAGGGCGGCTCAGCCCCAGCATTTT.

In its sample, this clonotype was seen many times. The chain combines TRBV7-8 with TRBJ2-7; a weak D match, TRBD1 (5 bases). Germline CDR1 and CDR2: SGHVS and FQNEAQ. The V end was cut by 5 bases, the J end by 6 bases, with 17 bases between. This CDR3 contains 14 residues. This CDR3 reads CASSPTVPILEQYF. CDR3 in DNA: TGTGCCAGCAGCCCGACAGTTCCCATCCTCGAGCAGTACTTC.

This clonotype came up many times. This sequence joins TRBV11-1 and TRBJ1-2; D ambiguous. Germline-derived CDR1 and CDR2 are SGHAT and FQDESV (reference sequence). Between the trimmed V and J ends, which lost 5 bases and 4 bases, there was a span of 14 bases. The CDR3 sequence is 14 residues long. In DNA form, the CDR3 reads TGTGCCAGCAGCCAGCCGGGAACGGGCTATGGCTACACCTTC. It yields the protein CASSQPGTGYGYTF. Full variable domain (rest looked up from reference TRBV11-1 and TRBJ1-2): EAEVAQSPRYKITEKSQAVAFWCDPISGHATLYWYRQILGQGPELLVQFQDESVVDDSQLPKDRFSAERLKGVDSTLKIQPAELGDSAMYLCASSQPGTGYGYTFGSGTRLTVV.

This clonotype was seen a few times. This rearrangement joins TRBV7-9 to TRBJ2-2; weak D call: TRBD2 (5 bases). The CDR3 has 14 residues. The V and J ends lost 4 bases and 2 bases respectively, with 8 bases between them. The germline CDR1 and CDR2 sequences are SEHNR and FQNEAQ (reference sequence). CDR3 protein: CASSSRLNTGELFF. The CDR3 coding sequence is TGTGCCAGCAGCTCCCGACTAAACACCGGGGAGCTGTTTTTT.

In this sample, this clonotype turned up many times. The chain uses TRBV5-1 and TRBJ2-1; D remains ambiguous. The CDR3 is made up of 16 amino acids. CDR1 is SGHRS and CDR2 is YFSETQ in the germline V gene. Between the trimmed V and J ends, which lost 0 bases and 4 bases, there was a span of 14 bases. DNA for the CDR3: TGCGCCAGCAGCTTGGCTATACTTTCGGTGTACAATGAGCAGTTCTTC. Translation gives CASSLAILSVYNEQFF.

As concerns this clonotype: A much bigger clone sits one base away, suggesting this may be a read error. The CDR3 end shows no conserved phenylalanine or tryptophan, and so a read error is likely. CDR3 protein: CASSFGLGNQPQHL. DNA for the CDR3: TGTGCCAGCAGTTTTGGGTTGGGAAATCAGCCCCAGCATCTT. V gene TRBV12-3 or TRBV12-4 combines with J gene TRBJ1-5, with D unclear. This CDR3 comprises 14 residues. The V end lost 3 bases, the J end lost 4 bases, and 10 bases lay between the germline ends.

This clonotype was observed many times. J is TRBJ2-5 and V is TRBV5-1; TRBD2 aligns across 10 bases. Germline loops: CDR1 SGHRS, CDR2 YFSETQ. The CDR3 consists of 14 residues. V lost 3 bases and J lost 4; bases outside the gene matches: 3. The CDR3 sequence is CASSSLAGTETQYF. The CDR3 DNA follows: TGCGCCAGCAGCTCACTAGCGGGAACAGAGACCCAGTACTTC.

J is TRBJ2-5 and V is TRBV5-1; D possibly matches TRBD1 or TRBD2 (5 bases each). CDR1 and CDR2 from the germline V gene are SGHRS and YFSETQ. Trimming shortened V by 4 bases and J by 5 bases, and 9 bases separated the two germline ends. The CDR3 has 12 amino acids. In DNA form, the CDR3 reads TGCGCCAGCAGCGAGGGGCTGGAGACCCAGTACTTC. The encoded protein is CASSEGLETQYF.

This clonotype was recorded many times. This chain links TRBV12-3 or TRBV12-4 with TRBJ2-7; maybe TRBD2 (5 bases). The ends were cut back, 8 bases at V and 0 bases at J, with 5 bases in the middle. CDR3 length: 11 residues. CDR3 sequence (DNA): TGTGCCAGCGGGAGCTCCTACGAGCAGTACTTC. Encoded protein: CASGSSYEQYF.

This chain links TRBV14 with TRBJ2-2, with D unclear. The V gene's germline CDR1 is SGHDN and CDR2 FVKESK. V gave up 0 bases and J gave up 7 bases, with 12 bases separating them. The CDR3 covers 15 residues. Here the CDR3 reads CASSQDMRTYGELFF. The CDR3 bases are TGTGCCAGCAGCCAAGACATGAGGACGTACGGGGAGCTGTTTTTT.

The chain's CDR3 is CASRITGTSIGELFF. CDR3 nucleotides: TGTGCCAGCAGGATTACCGGGACTAGCATCGGGGAGCTGTTTTTT. V gene TRBV28 combines with J gene TRBJ2-2, with 9 bases identical to TRBD2. V dropped 6 bases and J dropped 7; count of bases not matched to a gene: 9. The germline gives CDR1 MDHEN, CDR2 SYDVKM. This CDR3 region has 15 residues.

The V call is TRBV18, the J call TRBJ2-1; 14 bases agree with TRBD2. The length of the CDR3 is 20 residues. The germline V gene has CDR1 KGHSH and CDR2 LQKENI. The V and J ends lost 6 bases and 0 bases, in that order; junction bases with no gene match: 13. CDR3 DNA sequence: TGTGCCAGCTCTCGGAGCCGACTAGCGGGAGGGCTAAGCTCCTACAATGAGCAGTTCTTC. The encoded protein is CASSRSRLAGGLSSYNEQFF.

The V and J genes are TRBV27 and TRBJ2-2, with a weak D call TRBD1 (6 bases). The CDR3 has 15 amino acids. Trimming shortened V by 3 bases and J by 4 bases, and 12 bases separated the two germline ends. Germline CDR1 is MNHEY and CDR2 is SMNVEV (reference sequence). The DNA for the CDR3 is TGTGCCAGCAGTTTTTTTAGGGGGTCCACCGGGGAGCTGTTTTTT. Translated: CASSFFRGSTGELFF.